The 20 T cell receptor beta chains listed next were all sequenced from one sample in a study of T cells in Graves' hyperthyroidism and ophthalmopathy. TCR beta CDR3 regions were amplified from RNA. First-round RT-PCR targeting the TCR CDR3 was performed with the HTBI primer set. TCRdb redid the calling of the multiplex PCR reads with MiXCR, one entry per CDR3 protein. In the table there are around 600,000 distinct CDR3 sequences, 14% of which are singletons. The specimen was blood. These receptors came from a woman aged 50 to 65 with Graves' ophthalmopathy.

This clonotype was seen repeatedly, ten times or more. The chain links TRBV6-1 to TRBJ2-2; no firm D call. The V and J ends lost 4 bases and 2 bases respectively, with 11 bases between them. Germline CDR1 reads MNHNS; CDR2 reads SASEGT. This CDR3 is built from 15 residues. CDR3 bases: TGTGCCAGCAGTGCAAGGACCCTTAACACCGGGGAGCTGTTTTTT. Its translation is CASSARTLNTGELFF.

This clonotype came up a few times. The chain joins TRBV7-9 to TRBJ1-1, with a possible D match to TRBD1 (5 bases). This CDR3 is built from 13 residues. V gave up 2 bases and J gave up 5 bases, with 9 bases separating them. Germline lookup yields CDR1 SEHNR and CDR2 FQNEAQ (reference sequence). CDR3 sequence: CASSLFQGTEAFF. CDR3 bases: TGTGCCAGCAGCTTATTTCAGGGTACTGAAGCTTTCTTT.

This clonotype was found many times. This chain links TRBV5-1 with TRBJ2-3; 10 nucleotides match TRBD2. CDR1 and CDR2 (germline): SGHRS, YFSETQ. This CDR3 contains 16 residues. Trimming cost V 7 bases and J 4 bases; bases outside gene matches: 12. CDR3 protein: CASERGLAGAADTQYF. In nucleotides, the CDR3 is TGCGCCAGCGAAAGGGGGCTAGCGGGAGCGGCAGATACGCAGTATTTT.

This clonotype showed up just a few times. The chain links TRBV12-5 to TRBJ1-1, with D unresolved. Germline loops: CDR1 LGHNT, CDR2 FRNRAP. The CDR3 has 14 amino acids. V lost 1 base and J lost 1, with 7 bases in between. The CDR3 bases are TGTGCTAGTGGTTTGGGGCAGGCGAACACTGAAGCTTTCTTT. This translates into CASGLGQANTEAFF.

This clonotype was found many times. The rearrangement joins TRBV28 to TRBJ1-1; D gene unclear. CDR1 and CDR2 from the germline V gene are MDHEN and SYDVKM. The ends were cut back, 3 bases at V and 8 bases at J, with 7 bases in the middle. The CDR3 is 11 amino acids. CDR3 DNA: TGTGCCAGCAGTTTGGCATTGGAAGCTTTCTTT. Its translation is CASSLALEAFF.

This clonotype occurred many times. The rearrangement joins TRBV13 to TRBJ2-4; D is unclear. The CDR3 is made up of 15 amino acids. Per germline, CDR1 PRHDT and CDR2 FYEKMQ (reference sequence). V lost 5 bases to trimming and J lost 3 bases, with 14 bases between them. CDR3 loop: CASSPRRTGKNIQYF. CDR3 in DNA: TGTGCCAGCAGCCCCAGGCGGACCGGCAAAAACATTCAGTACTTC.

At least ten counts were recorded for this clonotype. The chain couples TRBV18 to TRBJ1-4, with unresolved D. The germline gives CDR1 KGHSH, CDR2 LQKENI. The CDR3 extends over 14 amino acids. The ends were cut back, 3 bases at V and 4 bases at J, with 9 bases in the middle. CDR3 in DNA: TGTGCCAGCTCACCGGTCGTCCGTAATGAAAAACTGTTTTTT. It translates to CASSPVVRNEKLFF.

This clonotype was seen ten or more times. The V call is TRBV7-2, the J call TRBJ2-7, with a weak D call TRBD1 (6 bases). V lost 5 bases and J 3 bases, leaving 11 bases between the germline ends. Germline V gene lookup returns CDR1 SGHTA and CDR2 FQGNSA. The length of the CDR3 is 13 residues. CDR3 residues: CASSVNRDYEQYF. Here the CDR3 DNA reads TGTGCCAGCAGCGTAAACAGGGACTACGAGCAGTACTTC.

This clonotype was recorded many times. This chain uses TRBV6-2 or TRBV6-3 with TRBJ2-7; 8 nucleotides match TRBD1. Germline values: CDR1 MNHEY, CDR2 SVGEGT. V dropped 2 bases and J dropped 2; count of bases not matched to a gene: 2. This CDR3 has 14 residues. The CDR3 sequence is CASSYGQGTYEQYF. Written as DNA, the CDR3 is TGTGCCAGCAGTTACGGACAGGGCACCTACGAGCAGTACTTC.

This clonotype was seen repeatedly, ten times or more. The J gene is TRBJ1-2, the V gene TRBV20-1, with a possible D match to TRBD1 (6 bases). CDR3 length equals 15 residues. Germline loops: CDR1 DFQATT, CDR2 SNEGSKA (reference sequence). V was cut by 1 base and J by 4 bases, with 16 bases left in between. The CDR3 DNA is TGCAGTGCTAGAGCGACAGGATCTGTGCTCTATGGCTACACCTTC. As protein: CSARATGSVLYGYTF.

This clonotype was counted between two and nine times. One end of the junction fails to match germline, which may point to a read error. The chain carries TRBV28 and TRBJ2-7; 12 nucleotides align to TRBD2. Germline CDR1 reads MDHEN; CDR2 reads SYDVKM. This CDR3 is built from 19 residues. Written as DNA, the CDR3 is TGTGTCAGCAGTTTGCTCGTCCCGGGACTAGCGGGCTCCCGTGGGGAGCAGTACTTC. Translated, it gives CVSSLLVPGLAGSRGEQYF. The full variable domain, with the rest looked up from reference TRBV28 and TRBJ2-7, is DVKVTQSSRYLVKRTGEKVFLECVQDMDHENMFWYRQDPGLGLRLIYFSYDVKMKEKGDIPEGYSVSREKKERFSLILESASTNQTSMYLCVSSLLVPGLAGSRGEQYFGPGTRLTVT.

This clonotype appeared a few times. The chain joins TRBV6-4 to TRBJ2-2; no definite D call. V dropped 3 bases and J dropped 4 bases, with 12 bases sitting between them. The CDR3 runs to 15 residues. Per germline, CDR1 MRHNA and CDR2 SNTAGT. The chain's CDR3 is CASSETRGGTGELFF. CDR3 nucleotides: TGTGCCAGCAGTGAAACCCGAGGTGGCACCGGGGAGCTGTTTTTT.

This sequence joins TRBV6-1 and TRBJ2-2; 9 positions agree with TRBD2. The J segment lost 8 bases and the V segment lost 0 bases, leaving 4 bases of the junction unmatched. This CDR3 spans 15 amino acids. CDR1 and CDR2 (germline): MNHNS, SASEGT. The chain's CDR3 is CASSEALAGLGELFF. The CDR3 DNA is TGTGCCAGCAGTGAAGCCCTAGCGGGACTAGGGGAGCTGTTTTTT.

V usage is TRBV4-3 and J usage is TRBJ2-1; 7 bases are shared with TRBD2. CDR3 length equals 18 residues. The V and J ends lost 0 bases and 3 bases, in that order; junction bases with no gene match: 11. From germline, CDR1 is LGHNA and CDR2 YSLEER. CDR3 region: CASSQDRGGDYIYNEQFF. The DNA for the CDR3 is TGCGCCAGCAGCCAAGATCGCGGAGGGGACTACATCTACAATGAGCAGTTCTTC.

The CDR3 is CASSLGGQGSGYGYTF. CDR3 DNA: TGTGCCAGCAGTTTAGGGGGACAGGGTAGCGGTTATGGCTACACCTTC. This chain connects TRBV12-3 or TRBV12-4 to TRBJ1-2, with TRBD1 matching 9 bases. The CDR3 totals 16 residues. Trimming at V came to 1 base and at J to 5 bases, leaving 8 bases not matched to a gene.

The chain carries TRBV5-5 and TRBJ2-1, with 12 bases lining up with TRBD2. The germline V gene has CDR1 SGHKS and CDR2 YYEKEE (reference sequence). Trimming took 0 bases from V and 6 from J; bases not matched to a gene: 7. CDR3 length equals 17 residues. The CDR3 loop is CASSLVALAGGGNEQFF. DNA of the CDR3: TGTGCCAGCAGCTTGGTTGCGCTAGCGGGAGGGGGCAATGAGCAGTTCTTC.

The chain uses TRBV9 and TRBJ2-2; D is undetermined. The germline gives CDR1 SGDLS, CDR2 YYNGEE. The CDR3 covers 15 residues. V dropped 0 bases and J dropped 1 base, with 7 bases sitting between them. This chain's CDR3 is CASSVVGRNTGELFF. The CDR3 DNA is TGTGCCAGCAGCGTAGTGGGAAGGAACACCGGGGAGCTGTTTTTT. The entire variable domain, with the rest obtained from reference TRBV9 and TRBJ2-2, is as follows: DSGVTQTPKHLITATGQRVTLRCSPRSGDLSVYWYQQSLDQGLQFLIQYYNGEERAKGNILERFSAQQFPDLHSELNLSSLELGDSALYFCASSVVGRNTGELFFGEGSRLTVL.

There are a few counts of this clonotype. The chain recombines TRBV5-8 with TRBJ2-1; 10 positions agree with TRBD2. The CDR3 runs to 17 residues. The V segment lost 1 base and the J segment 4 bases; nucleotides outside the gene matches: 8. Per germline, CDR1 SGHTS and CDR2 YDEGEE. The CDR3 spells CASSLLASGSKYNEQFF. For the CDR3, the DNA is TGTGCCAGCAGCTTGCTGGCTAGCGGGAGTAAATACAATGAGCAGTTCTTC.

This sequence joins TRBV4-2 and TRBJ2-1; D tentatively reads TRBD1 or TRBD2 (5 bases each). Trimming shortened V by 0 bases and J by 2 bases, and 14 bases separated the two germline ends. CDR1 is LGHNA, CDR2 YNFKEQ, per germline. The length of the CDR3 is 17 residues. CDR3 DNA sequence: TGTGCCAGCAGCCAAGATCTTGGGGGAGCAGCCTACAATGAGCAGTTCTTC. Its protein is CASSQDLGGAAYNEQFF.

This clonotype turned up a few times. The chain joins TRBV6-6 to TRBJ1-1; maybe TRBD1 (6 bases). V gave up 2 bases and J gave up 4 bases, with 8 bases separating them. The CDR3 loop spans 13 amino acids. Germline CDR1 MNHNY, CDR2 SVGAGI (reference sequence). The CDR3 is CASSYRDITEAFF. DNA for the CDR3: TGTGCCAGCAGTTACCGGGACATCACTGAAGCTTTCTTT.